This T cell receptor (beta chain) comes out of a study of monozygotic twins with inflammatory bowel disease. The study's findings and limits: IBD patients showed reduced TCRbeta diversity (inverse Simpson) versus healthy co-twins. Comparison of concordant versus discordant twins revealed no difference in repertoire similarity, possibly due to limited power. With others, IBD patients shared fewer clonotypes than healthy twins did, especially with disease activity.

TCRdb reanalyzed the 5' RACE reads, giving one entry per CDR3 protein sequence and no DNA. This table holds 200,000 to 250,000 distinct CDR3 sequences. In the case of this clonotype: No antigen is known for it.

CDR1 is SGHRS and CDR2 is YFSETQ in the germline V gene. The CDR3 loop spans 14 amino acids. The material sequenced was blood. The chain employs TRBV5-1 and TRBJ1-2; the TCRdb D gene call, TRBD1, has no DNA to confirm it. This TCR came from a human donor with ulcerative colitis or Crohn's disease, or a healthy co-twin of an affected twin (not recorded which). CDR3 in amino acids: CASSRGQGAAGYTF.